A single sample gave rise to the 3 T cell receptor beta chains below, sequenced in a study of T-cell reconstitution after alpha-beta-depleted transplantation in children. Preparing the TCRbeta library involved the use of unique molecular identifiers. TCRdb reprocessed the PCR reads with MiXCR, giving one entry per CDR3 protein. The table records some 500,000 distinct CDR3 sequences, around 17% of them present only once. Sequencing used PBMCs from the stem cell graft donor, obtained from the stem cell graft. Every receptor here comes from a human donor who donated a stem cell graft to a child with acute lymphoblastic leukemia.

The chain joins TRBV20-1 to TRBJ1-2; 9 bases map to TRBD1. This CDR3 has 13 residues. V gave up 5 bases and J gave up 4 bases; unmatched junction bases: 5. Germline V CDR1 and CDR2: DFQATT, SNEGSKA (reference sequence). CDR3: CSALTGGGYGYTF. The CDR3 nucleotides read TGCAGTGCTCTCACAGGGGGCGGCTATGGCTACACCTTC.

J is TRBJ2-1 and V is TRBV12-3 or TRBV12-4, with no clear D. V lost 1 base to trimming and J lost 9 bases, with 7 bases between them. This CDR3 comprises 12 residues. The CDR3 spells CASSLGLVEQFF. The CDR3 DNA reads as TGTGCCAGCAGTTTAGGTCTGGTTGAGCAGTTCTTC.

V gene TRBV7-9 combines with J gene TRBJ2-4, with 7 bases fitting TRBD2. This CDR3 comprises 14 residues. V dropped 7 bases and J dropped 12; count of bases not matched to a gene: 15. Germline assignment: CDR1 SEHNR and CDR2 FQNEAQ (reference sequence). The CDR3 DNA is TGTGCCAGCACGGACTCCCTAGCGGTAGACAGTCAGTACTTC. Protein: CASTDSLAVDSQYF.